The clone carrying this T cell receptor (beta chain) was counted between two and nine times. Antigen: not known. The source of the sample is a study of vaccination and CD4 T cells after COVID-19. Study background: Post-COVID specimens were obtained a median around 100 days after diagnosis (range 35 to 161).

Noted treatment: roughly 10-day PBMC culture with coronavirus spike peptide pools or control peptides (ViraFEST assay). ViraFEST grew antigen-specific T cells using peptide pools, then sequenced TCRs. Scientists separated out CD4+ T cells through negative selection following 10 days in culture. Sequencing of the DNA from cultured CD4+ T cells was carried out with the Oncomine TCR Beta short-read assay. In this case, cultured CD4+ T cells provided the extracted genomic DNA. TCRdb re-called the PCR reads with MiXCR, one entry per CDR3 protein. This table holds about 20,000 distinct CDR3 sequences, about 50% found once. Unmatched junction bases numbered 9, after V lost 6 bases and J lost 3 bases. Germline V gives CDR1 DFQATT, CDR2 SNEGSKA (reference sequence). The CDR3 is 14 residues long.

This chain joins TRBV20-1 and TRBJ2-7, with 9 bases matching TRBD1. This clonotype was sampled from a human donor who had recovered from COVID-19. Sequenced here: CD4+ T cells from blood, cultured in vitro, sampled before SARS-CoV-2 vaccination. DNA for the CDR3: TGCAGTGCCTCCCGACAGGGGGTTTACTACGAGCAGTACTTC. Translating it yields CSASRQGVYYEQYF.